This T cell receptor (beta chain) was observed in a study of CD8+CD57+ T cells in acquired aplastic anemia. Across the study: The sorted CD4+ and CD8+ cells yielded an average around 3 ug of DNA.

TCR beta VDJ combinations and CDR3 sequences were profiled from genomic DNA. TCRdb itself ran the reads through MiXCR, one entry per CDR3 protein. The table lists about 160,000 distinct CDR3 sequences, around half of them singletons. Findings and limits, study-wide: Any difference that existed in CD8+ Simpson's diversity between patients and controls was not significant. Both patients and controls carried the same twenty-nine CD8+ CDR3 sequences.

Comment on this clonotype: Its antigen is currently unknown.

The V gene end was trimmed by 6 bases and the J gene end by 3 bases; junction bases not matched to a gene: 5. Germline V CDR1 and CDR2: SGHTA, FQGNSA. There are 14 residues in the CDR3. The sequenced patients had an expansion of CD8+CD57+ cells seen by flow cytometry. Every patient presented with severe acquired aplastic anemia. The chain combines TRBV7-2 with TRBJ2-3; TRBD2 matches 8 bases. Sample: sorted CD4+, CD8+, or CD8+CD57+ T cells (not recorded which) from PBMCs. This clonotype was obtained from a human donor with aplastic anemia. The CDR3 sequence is CASRLSGGTDTQYF. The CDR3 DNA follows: TGTGCCAGCAGATTAAGCGGGGGAACAGATACGCAGTATTTT.